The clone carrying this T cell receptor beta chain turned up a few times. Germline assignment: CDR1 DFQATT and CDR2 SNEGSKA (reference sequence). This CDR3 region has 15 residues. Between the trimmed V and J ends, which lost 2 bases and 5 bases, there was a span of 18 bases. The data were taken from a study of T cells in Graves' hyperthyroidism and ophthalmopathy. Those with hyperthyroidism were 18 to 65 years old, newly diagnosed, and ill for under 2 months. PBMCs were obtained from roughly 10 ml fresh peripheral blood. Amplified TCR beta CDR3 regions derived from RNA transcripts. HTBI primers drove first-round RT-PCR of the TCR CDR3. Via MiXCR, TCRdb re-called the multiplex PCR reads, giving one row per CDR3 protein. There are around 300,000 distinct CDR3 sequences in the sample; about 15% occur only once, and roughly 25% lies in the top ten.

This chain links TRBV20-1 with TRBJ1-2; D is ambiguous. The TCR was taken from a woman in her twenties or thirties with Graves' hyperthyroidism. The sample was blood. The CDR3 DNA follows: TGCAGTGCTAGAAGTAAAGTAGCGAGCAATTATGGCTACACCTTC. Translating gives CSARSKVASNYGYTF.